The 27 T cell receptor beta chains given below trace back to one sample, sequenced in a study of vaccination and CD4 T cells after COVID-19. Which antigens these TCRs recognize remains unknown. The Oncomine TCR Beta short-read assay generated sequence data from the DNA of cultured CD4+ T cells. Via MiXCR, TCRdb re-called the PCR reads, giving one row per CDR3 protein. The repertoire consists of around 4,500 distinct CDR3 sequences, with roughly 64% occurring once and the leading ten covering 25% to 35%. Treatment specified: approximately nine-day PBMC culture with coronavirus spike peptide pools or control peptides (ViraFEST assay). It was before the COVID-19 pandemic (2011-2018) that the unexposed donor's CD4+ T cells were collected. Sequenced input: CD4+ T cells from blood, cultured in vitro. The receptors stem from a human donor in good health.

The chain uses TRBV11-2 and TRBJ1-2; D uncertain. This CDR3 is 12 amino acids long. Per germline, CDR1 SGHAT and CDR2 FQNNGV. Between the trimmed V and J ends, which lost 6 bases and 1 base, there was a span of 6 bases. The CDR3 DNA follows: TGTGCCAGCAGGGGGAATAACTATGGCTACACCTTC. Translation gives CASRGNNYGYTF.

The J gene is TRBJ1-2, the V gene TRBV6-5; 7 positions agree with TRBD1. Germline CDR1 reads MNHEY; CDR2 reads SVGAGI. The CDR3 extends over 14 amino acids. V shed 3 bases and J 2 bases; nucleotides not matched to a gene: 3. The CDR3, as DNA: TGTGCCAGCAGTTATCAGACAGGGAACTATGGCTACACCTTC. It is translated as CASSYQTGNYGYTF.

V usage is TRBV2 and J usage is TRBJ1-5; D unresolved. V gave up 9 bases and J gave up 2 bases, with 11 bases separating them. Germline CDR1 and CDR2: SNHLY and FYNNEI. CDR3 size: 13 residues. The DNA for the CDR3 is TGTGCCAGTCATATAGCGGGCAATCAGCCCCAGCATTTT. This codes for CASHIAGNQPQHF.

This chain connects TRBV12-3 or TRBV12-4 to TRBJ1-2; 8 nucleotides line up with TRBD1. The V and J ends lost 5 bases and 7 bases, in that order; junction bases with no gene match: 9. The CDR3 is 14 residues long. Here the CDR3 reads CASSEGTGGGGYTF. In nucleotides, the CDR3 is TGTGCCAGCAGTGAGGGGACAGGAGGGGGTGGCTACACCTTC.

This chain uses TRBV7-2 with TRBJ2-1; TRBD2 aligns across 11 bases. Trimming cost V 4 bases and J 3 bases; bases outside gene matches: 5. CDR1 and CDR2 from the germline V gene are SGHTA and FQGNSA. The CDR3 covers 16 residues. CDR3 loop: CASSSGTSGLYNEQFF. The CDR3 DNA reads as TGTGCCAGCAGCTCAGGGACTAGCGGACTCTACAATGAGCAGTTCTTC. Drawing the rest from reference TRBV7-2 and TRBJ2-1, the complete variable domain is GAGVSQSPSNKVTEKGKDVELRCDPISGHTALYWYRQSLGQGLEFLIYFQGNSAPDKSGLPSDRFSAERTGGSVSTLTIQRTQQEDSAVYLCASSSGTSGLYNEQFFGPGTRLTVL.

The chain links TRBV29-1 to TRBJ1-6; the D is unclear. The CDR3 consists of 15 residues. Germline V gene lookup returns CDR1 SQVTM and CDR2 ANQGSEA. The ends were cut back, 6 bases at V and 5 bases at J, with 17 bases in the middle. In DNA, the CDR3 is TGCAGCGTCCGAAAGGAGGCGGGAGATAATTCACCCCTCCACTTT. Translated: CSVRKEAGDNSPLHF.

This chain joins TRBV30 and TRBJ1-2; D call uncertain. The CDR3 is 13 residues long. Trimming removed 1 base from V and 2 bases from J, with 8 bases in between. Germline assignment: CDR1 GTSNPN and CDR2 SVGIG (reference sequence). This chain's CDR3 is CAWSEGGNYGYTF. The CDR3, as DNA: TGTGCCTGGAGTGAGGGTGGAAACTATGGCTACACCTTC.

The V gene is TRBV6-1, the J gene TRBJ1-1; D not resolved. Trimming removed 6 bases at V and 5 bases at J, with 13 bases between. CDR1 is MNHNS, CDR2 SASEGT, per germline. CDR3 length equals 13 residues. The CDR3 protein is CASSRDLRTEAFF. CDR3 in DNA: TGTGCCAGCAGCCGGGATCTGAGGACTGAAGCTTTCTTT.

This clonotype was seen only a few times. The chain recombines TRBV24-1 with TRBJ1-2; D not certain. This CDR3 region has 11 residues. CDR1 and CDR2 (germline): KGHDR, SFDVKD. V lost 6 bases, J lost 8 bases, and 9 bases lay in between. CDR3 in amino acids: CATSRGSGYTF. In nucleotides, the CDR3 is TGTGCCACCAGTCGGGGTTCGGGCTACACCTTC.

The chain recombines TRBV20-1 with TRBJ1-3; no firm D call. The CDR3 covers 14 residues. Germline lookup yields CDR1 DFQATT and CDR2 SNEGSKA (reference sequence). CDR3 protein: CSAPGRPSGNTIYF. In nucleotides, the CDR3 is TGCAGCGCCCCAGGTCGGCCCTCTGGAAACACCATATATTTT.

This chain connects TRBV2 to TRBJ1-2; D remains unclear. The V end was cut by 7 bases, the J end by 5 bases, with 8 bases between. Germline CDR1 SNHLY, CDR2 FYNNEI. CDR3 length: 11 amino acids. The CDR3, as DNA: TGTGCCAGCATTGGGCAGTATGGCTACACCTTC. Protein: CASIGQYGYTF.

V and J are TRBV11-2 and TRBJ2-7; 8 bases map to TRBD1. CDR3 length: 13 residues. V shed 5 bases, J shed 4 bases, and the junction held 4 bases outside the gene matches. Germline assignment: CDR1 SGHAT and CDR2 FQNNGV. The CDR3: CASSIGQGYEQYF. The CDR3 coding sequence is TGTGCCAGCAGCATTGGACAGGGTTACGAGCAGTACTTC.

This clonotype was observed a few times. The chain recombines TRBV6-2 or TRBV6-3 with TRBJ1-6; 8 bases agree with TRBD1. The CDR3 runs 16 residues. After removal of 7 bases from V and 7 bases from J, the junction contained 12 bases not matched to a gene. The germline gives CDR1 MNHEY, CDR2 SVGEGT. Here the CDR3 reads CASTLTWTGKNSPLHF. DNA of the CDR3: TGTGCCAGCACCTTAACCTGGACAGGGAAGAATTCACCCCTCCACTTT.

The rearrangement uses TRBV2 and TRBJ1-3; the match to TRBD1 covers 8 bases. This CDR3 spans 14 amino acids. Germline lookup yields CDR1 SNHLY and CDR2 FYNNEI. The V segment lost 9 bases and the J segment 2 bases; nucleotides outside the gene matches: 6. The CDR3, as DNA: TGTGCCAGGGGACCGACAGGGGCTGGAAACACCATATATTTT. Its translation is CARGPTGAGNTIYF.

This sequence joins TRBV7-9 and TRBJ1-2; possibly TRBD1 for D (5 bases). This CDR3 contains 11 residues. V lost 2 bases and J 14 bases, leaving 12 bases between the germline ends. Germline CDR1 SEHNR, CDR2 FQNEAQ (reference sequence). CDR3 in amino acids: CASSLLSGKTF. As DNA, the CDR3 is TGTGCCAGCAGCTTACTTTCAGGGAAAACCTTC.

This chain connects TRBV29-1 to TRBJ1-5; no firm D call. CDR1 and CDR2 from the germline V gene are SQVTM and ANQGSEA. Trimming took 4 bases from V and 2 from J, leaving 6 bases between them. The CDR3 contains 12 residues. As DNA, the CDR3 is TGCAGCGTTGTTGCTGGCAATCAGCCCCAGCATTTT. Translated, it gives CSVVAGNQPQHF.

The rearrangement links TRBV7-2 to TRBJ1-1, with a possible D match to TRBD1 (5 bases). From germline, CDR1 is SGHTA and CDR2 FQGNSA. The CDR3 has 12 residues. V was cut by 4 bases and J by 11 bases, with 14 bases left in between. In nucleotides, the CDR3 is TGTGCCAGCAGCTCGACGGGACCTGGGGCTTTCTTT. It codes for CASSSTGPGAFF.

The chain combines TRBV6-4 with TRBJ1-2; D is ambiguous. This CDR3 comprises 12 residues. V was clipped by 4 bases and J by 11 bases, with 14 bases between them. CDR1 and CDR2 (germline): MRHNA, SNTAGT. The DNA for the CDR3 is TGTGCCAGCAGTGCCGGACTGGGCAGTTACACCTTC. It specifies CASSAGLGSYTF.

This clonotype was counted between two and nine times. The chain recombines TRBV20-1 with TRBJ1-2; 11 bases align to TRBD1. V was pared by 5 bases and J by 5 bases, with 7 bases of the junction left unmatched. Germline CDR1 and CDR2: DFQATT and SNEGSKA (reference sequence). This CDR3 has 14 residues. Written as DNA, the CDR3 is TGCAGTGCTGATCCGGGACAGGGGGTTTATGGCTACACCTTC. Translation gives CSADPGQGVYGYTF.

The gene calls are TRBV20-1 and TRBJ1-1; 7 nucleotides align to TRBD1. The germline V gene encodes CDR1 DFQATT and CDR2 SNEGSKA (reference sequence). There are 13 residues in the CDR3. J gave up 4 bases and V 4 bases, and 6 bases lay outside the gene matches. The CDR3 nucleotides read TGCAGTGCTAAGACAGGGTTGGTCACTGAAGCTTTCTTT. This codes for CSAKTGLVTEAFF.

A single count supports this clonotype. V and J are TRBV28 and TRBJ1-5; 8 bases are shared with TRBD1. The CDR3 loop spans 15 amino acids. Germline CDR1 and CDR2: MDHEN and SYDVKM. The junction had 5 bases not matched to a gene; V was cut back by 1 base and J by 6 bases. The CDR3: CASSLYQGAGQPQHF. The CDR3 DNA reads TGTGCCAGCAGTTTATACCAGGGGGCGGGTCAGCCCCAGCATTTT.

The gene calls are TRBV2 and TRBJ2-5; D may match TRBD1 or TRBD2 (5 bases each). This CDR3 contains 13 residues. Trimming removed 8 bases at V and 5 bases at J, with 15 bases between. CDR1 and CDR2 from the germline V gene are SNHLY and FYNNEI. The CDR3, as DNA: TGTGCCAGCGGGGACCCTAAGGGGGAGACCCAGTACTTC. This encodes CASGDPKGETQYF.

The rearrangement uses TRBV11-2 and TRBJ2-4; TRBD1 or TRBD2 may be the D gene (6 bases each). Per the germline V gene, CDR1 is SGHAT and CDR2 is FQNNGV. V dropped 5 bases and J dropped 0 bases, with 26 bases sitting between them. This CDR3 is built from 20 residues. CDR3 amino acids: CASSPRGVGLRPLAKNIQYF. CDR3 bases: TGTGCCAGCAGCCCGAGGGGGGTCGGCTTGAGGCCCCTAGCCAAAAACATTCAGTACTTC.

V is TRBV11-2 and J is TRBJ2-7; 7 nucleotides align to TRBD2. CDR3 size: 16 residues. Germline assignment: CDR1 SGHAT and CDR2 FQNNGV. J gave up 0 bases and V 5 bases, and 10 bases lay outside the gene matches. The CDR3 sequence: CASSQAGIIFSYEQYF. Here the CDR3 DNA reads TGTGCCAGCAGCCAAGCGGGGATAATTTTCTCCTACGAGCAGTACTTC.

The J gene is TRBJ2-1, the V gene TRBV6-2 or TRBV6-3; TRBD1 matches 9 bases. Germline values: CDR1 MNHEY, CDR2 SVGEGT. The CDR3 totals 16 residues. The V and J ends lost 6 bases and 1 base, in that order; junction bases with no gene match: 7. The DNA of the CDR3 is TGTGCCAGCAGCTTGACAGGGGGTCGGTCCTACAATGAGCAGTTCTTC. Translating it yields CASSLTGGRSYNEQFF.

This clonotype has just a few counts. The V gene is TRBV6-1, the J gene TRBJ1-1; TRBD1 might be the D (5 bases). The CDR3 consists of 12 residues. Looked up from germline, CDR1 is MNHNS and CDR2 is SASEGT. The V end lost 9 bases, the J end lost 7 bases, and 15 bases lay between the germline ends. The CDR3 DNA follows: TGTGCCAGTCGGGGCCGTGGGGTTGAAGCTTTCTTT. Its protein is CASRGRGVEAFF.

The J gene is TRBJ1-2, the V gene TRBV28; 7 bases are a match to TRBD1. Germline trimming cut 6 bases from V and 4 bases from J; bases unmatched to any gene: 8. This CDR3 is 14 amino acids long. Germline CDR1 is MDHEN and CDR2 is SYDVKM. CDR3 loop: CASRQQGSIYGYTF. CDR3 sequence (DNA): TGTGCCAGCAGACAACAGGGGTCGATCTATGGCTACACCTTC.